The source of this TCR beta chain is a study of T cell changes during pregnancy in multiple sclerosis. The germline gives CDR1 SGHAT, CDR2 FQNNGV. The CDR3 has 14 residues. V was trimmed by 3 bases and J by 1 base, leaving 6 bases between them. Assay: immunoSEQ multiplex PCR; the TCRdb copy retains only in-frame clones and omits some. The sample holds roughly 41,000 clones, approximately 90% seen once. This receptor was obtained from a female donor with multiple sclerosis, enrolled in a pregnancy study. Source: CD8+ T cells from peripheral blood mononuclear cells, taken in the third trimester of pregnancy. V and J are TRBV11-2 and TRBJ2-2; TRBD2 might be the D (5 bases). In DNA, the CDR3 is TGTGCCAGCAGCTTCGGGATGAACACCGGGGAGCTGTTTTTT. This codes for CASSFGMNTGELFF.